This is a list of T cell receptor beta chains from one sample in a study of CD8 T cells in Susac syndrome. TCRdb called the immunoSEQ multiplex PCR reads again in MiXCR, with one record for every CDR3 protein. The repertoire holds 250,000 to 300,000 distinct CDR3 sequences, with roughly 85% as singletons. Sequenced input: CD8+ T cells from PBMCs. The receptors were sampled from a human donor with multiple sclerosis. CDR3s include the opening cysteine and the closing phenylalanine or tryptophan. D genes are given only for firm matches. Size is omitted from some rows. Given values are once, few, many or a class for expanded clones.

j_call: TRBJ2-7; cdr3_length: 13; d_call: TRBD2; v_call: TRBV25-1; clone_size: NA; cdr3_aa: CASGTSGSYEQYF; cdr3_nt: TGTGCCAGCGGCACTAGCGGATCTTACGAGCAGTACTTC
j_call: TRBJ1-3; cdr3_length: 17; d_call: NA; v_call: TRBV4-3; clone_size: once; cdr3_aa: CASSQDSVAGTGNTIYF; cdr3_nt: TGCGCCAGCAGCCAAGATAGTGTAGCCGGGACTGGAAACACCATATATTTT
j_call: TRBJ1-1; cdr3_length: 15; d_call: NA; v_call: TRBV6-5; clone_size: once; cdr3_aa: CASSYSSELSTEAFF; cdr3_nt: TGTGCCAGCAGTTACTCATCGGAATTGAGCACTGAAGCTTTCTTT
j_call: TRBJ2-1; cdr3_length: 15; d_call: NA; v_call: TRBV7-2; clone_size: NA; cdr3_aa: CASSPAGTNMDEQFF; cdr3_nt: TGTGCCAGCAGCCCGGCCGGGACCAACATGGATGAGCAGTTCTTC
j_call: TRBJ2-1; cdr3_length: 15; d_call: NA; v_call: TRBV20-1; clone_size: NA; cdr3_aa: CSASETTYSYNEQFF; cdr3_nt: TGCAGTGCTAGTGAGACTACCTACTCCTACAATGAGCAGTTCTTC
j_call: TRBJ1-2; cdr3_length: 14; d_call: TRBD1; v_call: TRBV12-3/TRBV12-4; clone_size: NA; cdr3_aa: CASSSRQGAGGYTF; cdr3_nt: TGTGCCAGCAGTTCCCGACAGGGGGCAGGTGGCTACACCTTC
j_call: TRBJ1-4; cdr3_length: 16; d_call: NA; v_call: TRBV9; clone_size: NA; cdr3_aa: CASSVGRTGLGEKLFF; cdr3_nt: TGTGCCAGCAGCGTAGGCCGGACGGGGCTGGGGGAAAAACTGTTTTTT
j_call: TRBJ2-5; cdr3_length: 14; d_call: NA; v_call: TRBV6-5; clone_size: NA; cdr3_aa: CASSYSLEEETQYF; cdr3_nt: TGTGCCAGCAGTTACTCTCTAGAAGAAGAGACCCAGTACTTC
j_call: TRBJ1-2; cdr3_length: 19; d_call: NA; v_call: TRBV5-5; clone_size: few; cdr3_aa: CASSLVGQTDSAFERGYTF; cdr3_nt: TGTGCCAGCAGCTTAGTCGGTCAAACGGACAGCGCCTTTGAACGTGGCTACACCTTC
j_call: TRBJ2-7; cdr3_length: 14; d_call: TRBD1; v_call: TRBV27; clone_size: NA; cdr3_aa: CASSQQGGLYEQYF; cdr3_nt: TGTGCCAGCAGTCAACAGGGGGGTCTCTACGAGCAGTACTTC
j_call: TRBJ2-1; cdr3_length: 18; d_call: NA; v_call: TRBV5-4; clone_size: NA; cdr3_aa: CASSPPPFAALALGEQFF; cdr3_nt: TGTGCCAGCAGCCCGCCCCCCTTCGCGGCCCTGGCCTTGGGTGAGCAGTTCTTC
j_call: TRBJ1-1; cdr3_length: 13; d_call: NA; v_call: TRBV13; clone_size: NA; cdr3_aa: CASSLEGMSEAFF; cdr3_nt: TGTGCCAGCAGCTTAGAGGGGATGTCTGAAGCTTTCTTT
j_call: TRBJ2-1; cdr3_length: 15; d_call: TRBD2; v_call: TRBV5-4; clone_size: NA; cdr3_aa: CASSLSASGYNEQFF; cdr3_nt: TGTGCCAGCAGCCTCTCTGCTAGCGGATACAATGAGCAGTTCTTC
j_call: TRBJ1-1; cdr3_length: 15; d_call: TRBD1; v_call: TRBV6-5; clone_size: NA; cdr3_aa: CASNLRGAMNTEAFF; cdr3_nt: TGTGCCAGCAATCTCAGGGGGGCTATGAACACTGAAGCTTTCTTT
j_call: TRBJ1-2; cdr3_length: 12; d_call: NA; v_call: TRBV7-9; clone_size: NA; cdr3_aa: CASREGNYGYTF; cdr3_nt: TGTGCCAGCAGAGAGGGAAACTATGGCTACACCTTC
j_call: TRBJ2-2; cdr3_length: 12; d_call: NA; v_call: TRBV12-3/TRBV12-4; clone_size: NA; cdr3_aa: CASSFGAGELFF; cdr3_nt: TGTGCCAGCAGTTTTGGAGCCGGGGAGCTGTTTTTT
j_call: TRBJ2-7; cdr3_length: 14; d_call: TRBD1; v_call: TRBV5-6; clone_size: NA; cdr3_aa: CASSSPDRDHEQYF; cdr3_nt: TGTGCCAGCAGCTCGCCGGACAGGGACCACGAGCAGTACTTC
j_call: TRBJ2-1; cdr3_length: 17; d_call: TRBD2; v_call: TRBV9; clone_size: NA; cdr3_aa: CASSVALPSGRGDEQFF; cdr3_nt: TGTGCCAGCAGCGTAGCGCTGCCTAGCGGGAGGGGCGATGAGCAGTTCTTC
j_call: TRBJ1-2; cdr3_length: 12; d_call: NA; v_call: TRBV29-1; clone_size: NA; cdr3_aa: CSVPTGNYGYTF; cdr3_nt: TGCAGCGTCCCGACGGGGAACTATGGCTACACCTTC
j_call: TRBJ2-1; cdr3_length: 13; d_call: TRBD2; v_call: TRBV7-9; clone_size: NA; cdr3_aa: CASSLAGVHEQFF; cdr3_nt: TGTGCCAGCAGCTTGGCGGGAGTCCATGAGCAGTTCTTC